What follows describes a single TCR beta chain. In the source study's methods: Using reference gene primer amplification, nucleated cell counts were estimated. TCRdb keeps only in-frame clones here, not all; method: immunoSEQ multiplex PCR. The V and J calls and clone size were taken over from that table, and D and trimming were inferred from the DNA. Of around 250,000 clones listed, more than 75% are singletons. Germline lookup yields CDR1 MDHEN and CDR2 SYDVKM. The CDR3 is made up of 13 amino acids. Trimming took off 6 bases at V and 5 bases at J, with 13 bases between the two ends. Seattle enrolled patients during active infection and tracked them longitudinally. This record comes from a study of blood T cell repertoires in COVID-19. Background on the study: Researchers got acute and convalescent COVID-19 samples from the United States, Italy and Spain.

The chain has TRBV28 and TRBJ1-1; D is unresolved. The sample comprised peripheral blood. The sequence was collected from a woman of 80 years or more with COVID-19, enrolled during active disease. This chain's CDR3 is CASRGRVGTEAFF. CDR3 in DNA: TGTGCCAGCAGGGGGAGGGTGGGGACTGAAGCTTTCTTT.